Listed below are T cell receptor beta chains from one sample, sequenced in a study of blood T cell repertoires in COVID-19. Clones were read by immunoSEQ multiplex PCR, and TCRdb kept only the in-frame ones, dropping some. The data show around 78,000 clones, with about 90% seen just once and roughly 1% held by the top ten. The sample taken for sequencing was peripheral blood. The source is a woman between 45 and 60 years old in a cohort sampled during active COVID-19. The CDR3 runs from the conserved cysteine through the conserved F or W. The D gene is left open where the match is weak. A clone size is listed for some rows: how often the clone was seen (once, few, many), or a class if it is expanded.

j_call	clone_size	d_call	v_call	cdr3_nt	cdr3_aa
TRBJ2-2	.	TRBD1	TRBV9	TGTGCCAGCAGCCCACGGACAGGGGGACCCGGGGAGCTGTTTTTT	CASSPRTGGPGELFF
TRBJ2-1	.	.	TRBV2	TGTGCCAGCAGGGAAAACAGGGAACTGGATGAGCAGTTCTTC	CASRENRELDEQFF
TRBJ2-1	.	TRBD2	TRBV6-2/TRBV6-3	TGTGCCAGCAGTTACGTGGGACTAGCGGCCAATGAGCAGTTCTTC	CASSYVGLAANEQFF
TRBJ2-7	once	.	TRBV6-5	TGTGCCAGCAGGACCCGACTGGGCGAGCAGTACTTC	CASRTRLGEQYF
TRBJ2-3	.	.	TRBV6-5	TGTGCCAGCAGTTACGGGAGCACTAGCACAGATACGCAGTATTTT	CASSYGSTSTDTQYF
TRBJ2-1	.	TRBD2	TRBV27	TGTGCCAGCAGTTCCCCGGGACTAGAAGGGAACAATGAGCAGTTCTTC	CASSSPGLEGNNEQFF
TRBJ2-3	.	TRBD2	TRBV27	TGTGCCAGCAGTTTAGCGGGGAGGGCCACAGATACGCAGTATTTT	CASSLAGRATDTQYF
TRBJ2-2	.	.	TRBV9	TGTGCCAGCAGCGTAATGGGGGGAGGCGGGGAGCTGTTTTTT	CASSVMGGGGELFF
TRBJ2-3	.	TRBD2	TRBV5-1	TGCGCCAGCCGAGGGACTAGCGGGAGCGGAAGCACAGATACGCAGTATTTT	CASRGTSGSGSTDTQYF
TRBJ2-7	.	.	TRBV19	TGTGCCAGTAGTATAGATCGGGGGAATTACGAGCAGTACTTC	CASSIDRGNYEQYF
TRBJ2-7	.	.	TRBV4-1	TGCGCCAGCAGCCCGTTACCGGGCTACGAGCAGTACTTC	CASSPLPGYEQYF
TRBJ1-5	few	.	TRBV7-3	TGTGCCAGCAGCTCGGACAGCGGCCAGCCCCAGCATTTT	CASSSDSGQPQHF
TRBJ2-1	.	TRBD1	TRBV3-1/TRBV3-2	TGTGCCAGCAGTTGGACAGGCCGCGAGGGCAATGAGCAGTTCTTC	CASSWTGREGNEQFF
TRBJ2-7	.	.	TRBV4-1	TGCGCCAGCAGCCAATGGGAGTCCGTGGACGAGCAGTACTTC	CASSQWESVDEQYF
TRBJ2-3	.	.	TRBV7-9	TGTGCCAGCAGCTCGGACTTGCGGACAGATACGCAGTATTTT	CASSSDLRTDTQYF
TRBJ1-1	few	.	TRBV20-1	TGCAGTGCTAGAGATAGTTCCAAAGCTTTCTTT	CSARDSSKAFF
TRBJ2-1	.	.	TRBV20-1	TGCAGTGCTACTAGCGACAATGAGCAGTTCTTC	CSATSDNEQFF
TRBJ1-2	.	TRBD1	TRBV18	TGTGCCAGCTCACCTGCCGGACAGGGGTATGGCTACACCTTC	CASSPAGQGYGYTF
TRBJ1-3	.	.	TRBV9	TGTGCCAGCAGCGCGGACAGCCGCAGCTCTGGAAACACCATATATTTT	CASSADSRSSGNTIYF
TRBJ1-1	.	.	TRBV27	TGTGCCAGCTCGTCGTGGGGGCGAGGTACTGAAGCTTTCTTT	CASSSWGRGTEAFF
TRBJ2-1	.	TRBD2	TRBV27	TGTGCCAGCAGTCCAGGACTAGCGGGAGGGACCTACAATGAGCAGTTCTTC	CASSPGLAGGTYNEQFF
TRBJ2-2	.	.	TRBV7-2	TGTGCCAGCAGCTCCTTCGCCCGGGGGGAGCTGTTTTTT	CASSSFARGELFF
TRBJ1-1	.	.	TRBV6-5	TGTGCCAGCAGCCGGGACAAGGAGGTCGGGGCTTTCTTT	CASSRDKEVGAFF
TRBJ1-6	.	TRBD1	TRBV28	TGTGCCAGCGTTGGACAGGGTGATTCACCCCTCCACTTT	CASVGQGDSPLHF
TRBJ2-7	.	.	TRBV7-3	TGTGCCAGCAGCTTATCCGGACCGGGGGAGCAGTACTTC	CASSLSGPGEQYF
TRBJ2-3	.	TRBD2	TRBV19	TGTGCCGCTACCGGGGGGGCCACAGATACGCAGTATTTT	CAATGGATDTQYF
TRBJ1-1	.	.	TRBV5-6	TGTGCCAGCAGCCCCAAGAGACAGCACATGAACACTGAAGCTTTCTTT	CASSPKRQHMNTEAFF
TRBJ2-5	.	TRBD1	TRBV6-6	TGTGCCAGCAGTCCGGGACAGGGCCAAGAGACCCAGTACTTC	CASSPGQGQETQYF
TRBJ2-7	.	.	TRBV5-6	TGTGCCAGCAGTCCCCGGCCGTCGGGCTACGAGCAGTACTTC	CASSPRPSGYEQYF
TRBJ1-1	once	TRBD1	TRBV5-1	TGCGCCAGCAGGCTGACAGGGGGCTTGACTGAAGCTTTCTTT	CASRLTGGLTEAFF
TRBJ2-7	.	.	TRBV14	TGTGCCAGCAGCCAAGTTCTCCGGGAGCAGTACTTC	CASSQVLREQYF
TRBJ2-5	.	.	TRBV14	TGTGCCAGCAGCCAAGATCGCCGTGGAGAAGAGACCCAGTACTTC	CASSQDRRGEETQYF
TRBJ1-2	.	.	TRBV9	TGTGCCAGCAGCGTAGAGCCAGCAGGGCCCGGCAGGGGTGGCTACACCTTC	CASSVEPAGPGRGGYTF
TRBJ1-2	once	.	TRBV4-1	TGCGCCAGCAGCCCGGGATCTTTAGGGGGCTACACCTTC	CASSPGSLGGYTF
TRBJ1-1	.	TRBD1	TRBV5-4	TGTGCCAGCAGCTTGGGGACAGGGCGCACTGAAGCTTTCTTT	CASSLGTGRTEAFF
TRBJ2-1	once	.	TRBV29-1	TGCAGCGTTGAAGTGGGAGGACGGGGACACAATGAGCAGTTCTTC	CSVEVGGRGHNEQFF
TRBJ2-3	once	TRBD2	TRBV5-4	TGTGCCAGCAGCTTAATCGGGAGGGGGGCAGATACGCAGTATTTT	CASSLIGRGADTQYF
TRBJ2-3	medium-sized	TRBD1	TRBV24-1	TGTGCCACCATCAAGGACAGGTCCTCTTACACGCATACGCAGTATTTT	CATIKDRSSYTHTQYF
TRBJ2-7	once	.	TRBV7-8	TGTGCCAGCAGCTCCTCGTACTACGAGCAGTACTTC	CASSSSYYEQYF
TRBJ1-4	once	.	TRBV15	TGTGCCACCAGCAGACCTTCCTCGGCGGCAACTAATGAAAAACTGTTTTTT	CATSRPSSAATNEKLFF
TRBJ1-1	.	.	TRBV27	TGTGCCAGCACCGGTAGAGGGAGAACTGAAGCTTTCTTT	CASTGRGRTEAFF
TRBJ2-3	.	.	TRBV7-9	TGTGCCAGCAGCCTAGATCGGCGGGACCTCACAGATACGCAGTATTTT	CASSLDRRDLTDTQYF
TRBJ1-5	once	TRBD1	TRBV7-2	TGTGCCAGCAGCTTCCCCCGGGACGGGACAGCAAATCAGCCCCAGCATTTT	CASSFPRDGTANQPQHF
TRBJ2-3	.	TRBD1	TRBV5-4	TGTGCCAGCAGACCTCAGGGGGCCCCAGATACGCAGTATTTT	CASRPQGAPDTQYF
TRBJ2-7	few	TRBD2	TRBV30	TGTGCCTGGAGCCTAGCGGGAAGTAACGAGCAGTACTTC	CAWSLAGSNEQYF
TRBJ2-3	once	TRBD2	TRBV28	TGTGCCAACCCAAAGCGGGAGGGAAGCACAGATACGCAGTATTTT	CANPKREGSTDTQYF
TRBJ2-3	.	TRBD2	TRBV5-4	TGTGCCAGCAGCCCCCCTACTAGCGGGAGCGGAGATACGCAGTATTTT	CASSPPTSGSGDTQYF
TRBJ1-1	.	.	TRBV28	TGTGCCAGCAGCCCGGGGGAGGGGAACACTGAAGCTTTCTTT	CASSPGEGNTEAFF
TRBJ2-3	few	TRBD2	TRBV28	TGTGCCAGCAGTTCTATAGGGGGACTAGCGGGCAGCACAGATACGCAGTATTTT	CASSSIGGLAGSTDTQYF
TRBJ2-4	.	.	TRBV29-1	TGCAGCGTTTCTTTCCGAAACATTCAGTACTTC	CSVSFRNIQYF
TRBJ1-3	.	.	TRBV29-1	TGCAGCGCACAGGAGACGACAGACACCATATATTTT	CSAQETTDTIYF
TRBJ2-7	.	TRBD1	TRBV18	TGTGCCAGCTCACCACTTTCACAGGGGGCACACGAGCAGTACTTC	CASSPLSQGAHEQYF
TRBJ1-2	.	.	TRBV5-6	TGTGCCAGCAGCTTGGGCCCCGGCGGGGGAGCTAACTATGGCTACACCTTC	CASSLGPGGGANYGYTF
TRBJ1-5	.	.	TRBV10-3	TGTGCCATCCGGCCGGAGGGGCCGGGGCCCCAGCATTTT	CAIRPEGPGPQHF
TRBJ2-7	.	.	TRBV29-1	TGCAGCGTTGAAGATGGGAGGTCCGGGTACTTC	CSVEDGRSGYF
TRBJ2-7	.	.	TRBV10-1	TGCGCCAGCCCCTTCCCTAACTACGAGCAGTACTTC	CASPFPNYEQYF
TRBJ2-3	once	TRBD2	TRBV19	TGTGCCAGTAGTATACAGGGAGGGACAGATACGCAGTATTTT	CASSIQGGTDTQYF